The TCR beta chain under discussion was sequenced for a study of cytomegalovirus exposure and HLA in healthy donors (dated by TCRdb to 2017 to 2019). About the investigation overall: An earlier analysis of some 500 of the donors reported approximately 270 Gb of sequence data and around 120 million unique TCR beta sequences from around 200 million T cells. Roughly 290 gigabases of sequencing data and around 80 million unique TCR sequences made up an early release that covered 640 HLA-typed donors. Of the roughly 420 genotyped donors, over 80% were placed in the genetic ancestry cluster associated with self-reported Caucasian donors. The study aimed to test whether cataloging public T cell receptors could reveal signatures of past pathogen exposure. The study profiled the T cell repertoires of some 610 subjects by immunosequencing and related them to cytomegalovirus serostatus. A separate validation cohort of more than 100 different subjects was used in addition to the roughly 670-subject first cohort. To predict cytomegalovirus infection status, the study brought together high-throughput TCR immunosequencing, statistical association of individual TCRs with disease status, and machine learning. A later analysis re-examined previously published TCR beta repertoires from over 500 donors and added high-resolution HLA genotyping to investigate patterns of TCR occurrence. In the later analysis, no new phenotypic data were used to find candidate immune exposures; instead, reliance was placed on TCR beta sequences and their occurrence across donors. In an earlier analysis of several hundred of the donors, high-throughput TCR beta sequencing was used to judge whether each TCR beta V gene segment behaved as functional or pseudogenic. Donor age, sex, ethnicity and CMV serostatus were collected together with the repertoire data. Genome-wide SNP genotypes for about 65% of the roughly 670 donors were used in a later genetic analysis, which treated that subset as a discovery cohort. All discovery cohort repertoires had been generated using a single sequencing platform. HLA typing included class I and class II loci at four-digit resolution. Typing coverage differed by locus: A, B, C, DRB1 and DQB1 were typed in roughly 620-640 donors, DQA1 in 500 to 550, DPA1 in some 610, and DPB1 in roughly 470. Four or five DR-DQ haplotypes were handled as single units for association and clustering, since linkage in the cohort was strong. Among 300 to 450 genotyped donors of the cohort, an average of about 240,000 unique TCR beta nucleotide sequences were sequenced per donor, around 20% of them non-productive. Broader findings and caveats from the paper: According to a later genetic analysis, donors in an Asian-associated ancestry cluster had fewer N-insertions in productive TCRs than the approximately 630-donor mean. The study listed 164 TCR beta chains as associated with cytomegalovirus. In this cohort, only TCR beta chains were sequenced, and detectable features were limited by the absence of alpha or paired-chain data. In an earlier analysis of 587 of the donors, most TCR beta V segments appeared in productive rearrangements about 87% or about 30% of the time, broadly matching IMGT annotations. Cytomegalovirus status was reported to be diagnosed by the classifier with high specificity and sensitivity in both the original and validation cohorts. HLA typing was unavailable for some donors at each locus, so association tests used only the typed subset. Specific HLA alleles were associated with 16,951 TCR beta sequences at a false discovery rate of 0.05 in a later analysis. When HLA alleles, especially DR and DQ, strongly co-occurred, TCR associations were difficult to assign to individual alleles. Most TCR sequences were observed very rarely across donors, whereas some public TCRs were present in many individuals. In a later genetic analysis, a missense DCLRE1C variant was associated with V-gene and J-gene trimming of TCR beta chains, and the association was replicated in an independent cohort. Roughly uniform sequencing depth across donors was assumed in presence/absence analyses, although this assumption may not hold. Three of the identified cytomegalovirus-associated TCR beta chains were confirmed in vitro to be specific for cytomegalovirus antigens. A cluster of highly shared sequence variants was judged likely to be a technical artifact of the sequencing pipeline. According to a later analysis, parvovirus B19, influenza, CMV and Epstein-Barr virus appeared linked to several top co-occurrence clusters. Because counts were too low, seventeen rarely observed V segments, including chromosome 9 orphons, were left out of the earlier analysis of approximately 580 of the donors. Most CMV-associated TCR beta chains appeared to be HLA-restricted in a later analysis, and the HLA associations seemed to be driven largely by CMV exposure. In a later analysis, the rate of TCR association differed among HLA loci, with DRB1 alleles having the most associated TCRs and HLA-C alleles having the fewest. A further reported finding was that TCR beta sequences accurately predicted the HLA-A and HLA-B alleles for most subjects in the first cohort. Linkage disequilibrium might explain the correlated functional status among segregating V segments, but an unknown experimental factor could not be ruled out. The authors suggested that the approach could potentially be extended to other disease states and immunological phenotypes. A later analysis found that HLA-associated TCR beta chains were more clonally expanded and had lower generation probabilities than equally common non-associated chains. Immune exposure information for the cohort was limited to CMV serostatus.

As concerns this clone: Its recognized antigen is unknown. No per-base quality is available; no much larger clone lies one base away.

In total, around 600 healthy bone marrow donors made up the cohort. All cohort members were sampled while nominally healthy, although unrecorded immune exposures were likely present. The donor was CMV seronegative and was included in the group of around 320 seronegative cohort members. Each donor provided a peripheral blood sample, and peripheral blood mononuclear cells were used for TCR beta sequencing. Genomic DNA extraction from the blood cell samples was performed with the Qiagen DNeasy Blood Extraction Kit. The library came from the immunoSEQ multiplex PCR assay. The multiplex PCR relied on a mix of 60 forward primers for TCR Vbeta segments and 13 reverse primers for TCR Jbeta segments. A multiplex PCR assay on genomic DNA amplified the CDR3 region of rearranged TCR beta genes. On the Illumina HiSeq System, the amplified TCR beta libraries were sequenced as 87-base-pair reads. In the original analysis: A later analysis counted about 82 million unique TCR beta chains across the 690 or so repertoires, and 9 million to 14 million of these chains were shared by at least two donors. A nearest-neighbor algorithm error-corrected the raw reads and collapsed the reads into unique sequences, merging closely related sequences to remove PCR and sequencing errors. V, D and J gene segments were assigned by aligning CDR3 sequences to IMGT reference sequences. For a sequence to be retained, at least a six-nucleotide match to both a V gene segment and a J gene segment was required. A rearrangement counted as productive if the CDR3 had no stop codons and remained in frame with V and J, and every other rearrangement counted as non-productive. Following IMGT convention, CDR3 was defined as the stretch from the second conserved V-encoded cysteine to the conserved J-encoded phenylalanine. The earlier analysis of approximately 590 of the donors excluded any sequence lacking an unambiguous match to a single V gene segment. An earlier analysis of a few hundred of the donors classified V segments as functional when productive rearrangements were above 56.7% and as segregating when the standard deviation between donors was above 5%. To diagnose cytomegalovirus status from the catalog of TCR beta chain sequences, a statistical classification framework was built. In a later analysis, V and J genes were assigned by comparing TCR nucleotide sequences against IMGT/GENE-DB human TR gene sequences. In a later analysis, CDR3 sequences and most-parsimonious VDJ recombination scenarios were assigned using the TCRdist pipeline. In a later analysis, every TCR beta chain was defined by the combination of its CDR3 amino acid sequence and its V-gene family, and reads without a unique V-gene family were dropped. A later analysis removed 500 to 650 highly shared, low-generation-probability nucleotide sequences to deal with suspected cross-contamination and a sequencing artifact. In a later analysis, a clonal expansion index was calculated for each public chain from normalized within-repertoire ranks of inferred template counts. In a later analysis, generation probabilities were computed with a VDJ recombination model fitted to out-of-frame rearrangements, and the resulting probabilities were checked against IGoR. Hypergeometric tests were used in a later analysis to score TCR-TCR, TCR-HLA and TCR-CMV co-occurrence, with a repertoire-size bias correction applied to the TCR pairs. To estimate false discovery rates, a later analysis permuted the HLA or CMV assignments 20 times. In a later analysis, co-occurring TCRs were grouped with DBSCAN, and TCRdist sequence similarity was added when clustering was performed within HLA-allele-positive subsets. Repertoires with fewer than 30,000 or more than 120,000 public chains were left out of co-occurrence clustering, as were five repertoires with anomalous nucleotide sharing. TCRdb limited this immuneACCESS table to in-frame rearrangements with V and J called. A share of clones is missing; checked studies link under half to unresolved V genes, and the rest is unexplained. V, J and clone size were drawn from that table, and D and trimming were deduced from the DNA. The sample profile shows 90,000 to 140,000 clones; 60% to 85% of them were found once. The ten most abundant clones make up roughly 5.7% of the sample.

Sequencing input: PBMCs. This clonotype was obtained from a male donor in good health and CMV-seronegative.

The CDR3 sequence is CASSPSRLSTEAFF. In nucleotides, the sequence is TGTGCCAGCAGCCCGTCCAGGTTAAGCACTGAAGCTTTCTTT. The chain is encoded by TRBV7-2 joined to TRBJ1-1; the D gene cannot be named for sure. The CDR3 measures 14 amino acids from cysteine to phenylalanine. The read is trimmed to its CDR3 DNA, 42 bases read in frame from base 1. V and J lose 5 bases and 4 bases, and a span of 14 bases separates them. Sequences SGHTA (CDR1) and FQGNSA (CDR2) are obtained from the germline V gene.